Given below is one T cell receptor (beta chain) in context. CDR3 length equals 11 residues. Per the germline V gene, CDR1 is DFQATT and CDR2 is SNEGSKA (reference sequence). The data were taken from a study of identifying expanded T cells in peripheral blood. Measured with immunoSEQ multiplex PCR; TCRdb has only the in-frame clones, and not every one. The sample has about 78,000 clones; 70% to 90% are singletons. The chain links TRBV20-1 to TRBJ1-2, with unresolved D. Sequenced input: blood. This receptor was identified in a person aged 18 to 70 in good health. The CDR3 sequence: CSSQRDYGYTF. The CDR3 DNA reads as TGCAGCTCCCAAAGAGATTATGGCTACACCTTC.